This is a list of T cell receptor beta chains from one sample in a study of CXCR3-negative and CXCR3-positive naive CD8 T cells. TCRdb reanalyzed the 5' RACE reads and collapses them to one entry per CDR3 protein, without DNA. This repertoire includes about 150,000 distinct CDR3 sequences. The sequencing sample was made of naive CXCR3+ CD8+ T cells from blood. Receptor source: a human donor in good health. Some clones in this sample may be carry-over from other donors' samples. CDR3s include the opening cysteine and the closing phenylalanine or tryptophan.

j_call v_call cdr3_aa
TRBJ2-7 TRBV15 CATSRENLYEQYF
TRBJ2-2 TRBV18 CASSPSNYSYTGELFF
TRBJ2-2 TRBV5-4 CASSLPGALNTGELFF
TRBJ2-2 TRBV7-3 CASSYEPGQNTGELFF
TRBJ2-2 TRBV6-5 CASSPFGSGTGELFF
TRBJ2-1 TRBV7-9 CASSSGTSGGAQFF
TRBJ2-1 TRBV19 CASSIVGGDSYNEQFF
TRBJ2-1 TRBV28 CASKSGFGTGGSASYNEQFF
TRBJ1-3 TRBV20-1 CSARVFNYSGNTIYF
TRBJ1-6 TRBV7-2 CASSPRSAGRYNSPLHF
TRBJ2-1 TRBV27 CASSFSGAGANEQFF